This T cell receptor beta chain was found in a study of T cell clusters in autoimmune cytopenias. Study overall: TRB sequencing had a median about 52,000 reads and roughly 2,400 distinct clonotypes per sample.

One tube held mixed TRB-A and TRB-B primer pools for touch-down PCR. TCRdb reprocessed the multiplex PCR reads, with one entry per CDR3 protein and no DNA. Recorded for this sample: some 6,200 distinct CDR3 sequences. This clonotype is labeled medium-sized based on frequency. Antigen unknown. The CDR3 contains 15 residues. Per germline, CDR1 SGHAT and CDR2 FQDESV (reference sequence). Notes on the study in general: The T cell clusters were defined only in silico, without experimental functional validation. Comparing secondary cytopenia with chronic lymphocytic leukemia showed no cluster-lack signature, apparently masked by lymphoma repertoire. Primary autoimmune cytopenia patients appeared to lack physiological T cell clusters present in healthy donors.

TRB was amplified from about 270 ng of peripheral blood genomic DNA per sample. The V gene is TRBV11-1, the J gene TRBJ1-6. This receptor was obtained from a human donor with an autoimmune cytopenia or autoimmune hepatitis (not recorded which). Sequenced: peripheral blood. CDR3 sequence: CASSPDSSYNSPLHF.